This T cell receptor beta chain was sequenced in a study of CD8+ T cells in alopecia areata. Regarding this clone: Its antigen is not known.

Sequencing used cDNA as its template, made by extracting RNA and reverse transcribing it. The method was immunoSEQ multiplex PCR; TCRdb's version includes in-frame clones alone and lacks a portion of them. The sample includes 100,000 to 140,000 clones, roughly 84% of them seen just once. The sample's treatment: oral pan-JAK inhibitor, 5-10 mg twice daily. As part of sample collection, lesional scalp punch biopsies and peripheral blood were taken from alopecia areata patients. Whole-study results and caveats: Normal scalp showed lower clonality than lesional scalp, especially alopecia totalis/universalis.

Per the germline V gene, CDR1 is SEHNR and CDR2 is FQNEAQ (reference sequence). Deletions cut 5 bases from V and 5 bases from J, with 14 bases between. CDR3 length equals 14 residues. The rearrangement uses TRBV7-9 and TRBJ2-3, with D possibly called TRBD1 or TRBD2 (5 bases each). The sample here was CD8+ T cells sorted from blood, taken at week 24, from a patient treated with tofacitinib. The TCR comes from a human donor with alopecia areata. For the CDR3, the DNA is TGTGCCAGCAGCCCCGGTCCGGGACGAGATACGCAGTATTTT. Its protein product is CASSPGPGRDTQYF.